This T cell receptor beta chain appears in the sequencing data of a study of blood T cell repertoires in COVID-19 (dated by TCRdb to the early 2020s). Regarding the study in general: The collaborator samples originated in the United States, Italy and Spain and spanned the acute and convalescent phases of COVID-19. The prospective study material was composed of cDNA or gDNA derived from T cells, B-cell-depleted T cells, or PBMCs. Nearly every sample came with metadata listing a de-identified subject ID, COVID-19 status, age in years and sex. The samples were drawn from two sources: the first 160 participants of the ongoing ImmuneRACE study, and 1,254 subjects contributed by 6 global collaborators. The dataset comprised deeply sampled blood TCRbeta repertoires from subjects exposed to, actively infected with, or recovered from COVID-19. The repertoires were made available in a free public database intended to serve as a resource for research on the immune response to SARS-CoV-2. Where HLA class I and class II types were available, the types were taken from metadata supplied by the sample provider, not from assay-based typing. Results and caveats for the whole study, not just this receptor: How much clinical and demographic metadata was included differed by source and by participant, and the metadata was provided uncurated.

The collaborating institutions used their own protocols to collect whole blood in K2EDTA tubes. Collaborator samples were shipped for TCRbeta analysis as frozen whole blood, isolated PBMCs, or DNA extracted from either sample type. Turning to this clone: Its antigen is currently not known. Base qualities are missing; no much larger clone stands one base away.

TCRbeta CDR3 regions were amplified from genomic DNA using the immunoSEQ Assay, a bias-controlled multiplex PCR. Concerning the study's data processing: Within the assay, amplification of reference gene primers was used to estimate how many nucleated cells each sample contained. To quantify the absolute abundance of each unique TCRbeta CDR3 rearrangement, sequence reads were collapsed and filtered. For each sample, productive Simpson clonality was calculated by taking the square root of Simpson's diversity index across productive rearrangements. In its TCRdb copy, this immuneACCESS table keeps in-frame sequences only and misses some clones. Where compared with another copy, unresolved V genes explain less than half of these, and the others have no known cause. V, J and clone size are those of that table, while D and trimming were read from the DNA. Counted in this sample were approximately 150,000 clones; 75% to 85% of them appeared once. The ten most abundant clones make up 7.2% of the sample.

The germline V gene encodes CDR1 SGHDT and CDR2 YYEEEE. The germline ends are 11 bases apart after V is trimmed by 0 bases and J by 7 bases. Inclusive of the bounding cysteine and phenylalanine, the CDR3 is 15 residues long. Only the CDR3 region is kept as DNA, spanning 45 bases read in frame from base 1. The sequenced sample consisted of peripheral blood. This sequence uses TRBV5-6 and TRBJ1-6, and the D gene may be TRBD1, 6 bases matching. This receptor was obtained from a woman in her 50s in a cohort sampled during active or convalescent COVID-19. The CDR3 here reads CASSLVAGANSPLHF. The DNA sequence follows: TGTGCCAGCAGCTTGGTCGCAGGGGCCAATTCACCCCTCCACTTT.